This TCR beta chain came from a study of T cell responses to AZD1222 COVID-19 vaccine. A remark on this clone: Its antigen remains unknown.

Study observations and caveats: Spike as a whole was targeted by vaccine-associated CD4 TCRs, dominant at 160-218 and 743-854. Reportedly, nearly half of unique spike TCRs recognized epitopes outside B.1.351/B.1.1.7 mutations. The donors showed a predominance of white British ancestry and of females, with possible underestimation of clonal diversity.

Assay: immunoSEQ multiplex PCR; the TCRdb copy retains only in-frame clones and omits some. The data show about 130,000 clones, about nine tenths seen once. After removal of 5 bases from V and 6 bases from J, the junction contained 10 bases not matched to a gene. The CDR3 has 14 residues. Germline CDR1 SGHNT, CDR2 YENEEA. The sample here was peripheral blood, taken on day 0 of AZD1222 vaccination. This chain connects TRBV11-3 to TRBJ2-7; 7 positions match TRBD2. This receptor was taken from an adult in good health. In DNA form, the CDR3 reads TGTGCCAGCAGCCCCCTTAGCGGGTCTCTCGAGCAGTACTTC. Residues: CASSPLSGSLEQYF.